These 25 T cell receptor beta chains were sequenced from one sample in a study of shared clonotypes between healthy human individuals. Assay: immunoSEQ multiplex PCR; the TCRdb copy retains only in-frame clones and omits some. The data show roughly 450,000 clones, approximately 85% seen once. The sample comprised PBMCs. These receptors were obtained from a woman in her 40s in good health. Some clones in this sample may be carry-over from other donors' samples.

The chain recombines TRBV7-3 with TRBJ2-1; perhaps TRBD1 as D (6 bases). The germline V and J ends were trimmed by 5 bases and 2 bases, with 13 bases remaining between them. Looked up from germline, CDR1 is SGHTA and CDR2 is FQGTGA. The CDR3 consists of 15 residues. CDR3 protein: CASSQTGGAYNEQFF. CDR3 bases: TGTGCCAGCAGCCAGACAGGTGGGGCCTACAATGAGCAGTTCTTC.

The DNA of the CDR3 is TGTGCCAGCAGTTTCTATCTGACTAGCGGAACCTACAATGAGCAGTTCTTC. It specifies CASSFYLTSGTYNEQFF. This chain uses TRBV27 with TRBJ2-1, with TRBD2 matching 9 bases. J was trimmed by 2 bases and V by 3 bases; bases with no gene match: 8. The germline CDR1 and CDR2 sequences are MNHEY and SMNVEV (reference sequence). This CDR3 is 17 amino acids long.

V and J are TRBV6-5 and TRBJ1-2; D uncertain. The CDR3 consists of 14 residues. Deletions cut 7 bases from V and 4 bases from J, with 16 bases between. Germline assignment: CDR1 MNHEY and CDR2 SVGAGI. Here the CDR3 reads CASIAAPGFYGYTF. The CDR3, as DNA: TGTGCCAGCATCGCGGCTCCGGGGTTCTATGGCTACACCTTC.

The V and J genes are TRBV28 and TRBJ2-1; D not resolved. Trimming removed 5 bases at V and 0 bases at J, with 11 bases between. The germline CDR1 and CDR2 sequences are MDHEN and SYDVKM. CDR3 length equals 15 residues. CDR3 sequence: CASSPPESSYNEQFF. CDR3 DNA sequence: TGTGCCAGCAGTCCCCCAGAGAGCTCCTACAATGAGCAGTTCTTC.

This clone appeared a few times. The sample has other DNA sequences that encode this CDR3 too. The chain recombines TRBV9 with TRBJ1-1; D unresolved. The CDR3 runs 13 residues. V shed 0 bases and J shed 5 bases, with 8 bases lying between them. The germline gives CDR1 SGDLS, CDR2 YYNGEE. The CDR3 region has the DNA TGTGCCAGCAGCGTAGGCAGTGGGACTGAAGCTTTCTTT. This codes for CASSVGSGTEAFF.

This clone was observed once. The chain couples TRBV10-3 to TRBJ2-7; unclear D gene. V lost 0 bases, J lost 5 bases, and 5 bases lay in between. Germline lookup yields CDR1 ENHRY and CDR2 SYGVKD. The CDR3 contains 12 residues. CDR3 amino acids: CAISESGHEQYF. The CDR3 DNA reads as TGTGCCATCAGTGAGTCAGGGCACGAGCAGTACTTC.

A few counts support this clone. The genes are TRBV6-5 and TRBJ1-5; D gene ambiguous. The CDR3 has 15 residues. Germline CDR1 reads MNHEY; CDR2 reads SVGAGI. V was shortened by 5 bases and J by 2 bases, with 13 bases between the two germline ends. CDR3 nucleotide sequence: TGTGCCAGCAGTACACGGTCAGGAGGCAATCAGCCCCAGCATTTT. Encoded protein: CASSTRSGGNQPQHF.

As for this clone: Other DNA sequences of this sample code for an identical CDR3. V usage is TRBV5-6 and J usage is TRBJ1-1, with D perhaps matching TRBD1 (5 bases). Trimming left V 2 bases short and J 2 bases short, with 7 bases between. The CDR3 extends over 13 amino acids. Germline V gene sequence: CDR1 SGHDT, CDR2 YYEEEE. CDR3 residues: CASSFDSNTEAFF. The CDR3 bases are TGTGCCAGCAGCTTCGACAGTAACACTGAAGCTTTCTTT.

In its sample, this clone was seen many times. CDR3 sequence reads: CASSDLAGARELFF. The CDR3, as DNA: TGTGCCAGCAGTGATCTAGCGGGGGCGAGGGAGCTGTTTTTT. The chain combines TRBV6-5 with TRBJ2-2; 10 bases line up with TRBD2. Germline V gene data show CDR1 as MNHEY and CDR2 as SVGAGI. V shed 5 bases, J shed 9 bases, and the junction held 6 bases outside the gene matches. This CDR3 spans 14 amino acids.

The CDR3 sequence: CASRANRGGEQFF. The CDR3 DNA reads TGTGCCAGCAGAGCCAACAGGGGCGGAGAGCAGTTCTTC. The chain combines TRBV6-4 with TRBJ2-1; 7 nucleotides line up with TRBD1. The germline gives CDR1 MRHNA, CDR2 SNTAGT. J lost 10 bases, V lost 6 bases, and 9 bases had no gene match. The CDR3 runs to 13 residues.

The chain has TRBV28 and TRBJ1-4, with D perhaps matching TRBD1 (5 bases). The germline V gene has CDR1 MDHEN and CDR2 SYDVKM. This CDR3 region has 18 residues. Trimming took 5 bases from V and 4 from J, leaving 23 bases between them. DNA for the CDR3: TGTGCCAGCAGTGCGCCCCGCCCGAAAGGGGAAGATAATGAAAAACTGTTTTTT. This sequence encodes CASSAPRPKGEDNEKLFF. The full variable domain, in which reference TRBV28 and TRBJ1-4 provide the parts outside the CDR3, is DVKVTQSSRYLVKRTGEKVFLECVQDMDHENMFWYRQDPGLGLRLIYFSYDVKMKEKGDIPEGYSVSREKKERFSLILESASTNQTSMYLCASSAPRPKGEDNEKLFFGSGTQLSVL.

This chain links TRBV7-9 with TRBJ2-3; the D gene is possibly TRBD2 (6 bases). Per germline, CDR1 SEHNR and CDR2 FQNEAQ (reference sequence). The CDR3 totals 14 residues. The germline V and J ends were trimmed by 4 bases and 1 base, with 9 bases remaining between them. CDR3 bases: TGTGCCAGCAGCTCTCGCGGGGGCACAGATACGCAGTATTTT. Translated: CASSSRGGTDTQYF.

This clone came up once. V usage is TRBV9 and J usage is TRBJ2-2; D remains ambiguous. Germline CDR1 reads SGDLS; CDR2 reads YYNGEE. V was clipped by 0 bases and J by 7 bases, with 7 bases between them. This CDR3 region has 13 residues. As DNA, the CDR3 is TGTGCCAGCAGCGTAGTTGACCGCGGGGAGCTGTTTTTT. Its protein is CASSVVDRGELFF.

J is TRBJ2-6 and V is TRBV27; D gene unclear. Germline CDR1 is MNHEY and CDR2 is SMNVEV (reference sequence). Trimming cost V 5 bases and J 0 bases, with 8 bases left between them. This CDR3 has 15 amino acids. The CDR3 bases are TGTGCCAGCAGTCAAACAACCTCTGGGGCCAACGTCCTGACTTTC. Residues: CASSQTTSGANVLTF.

The chain is built from TRBV5-8 and TRBJ1-5; D is uncertain. The CDR3 length is 15 residues. Germline V lookup: CDR1 SGHTS, CDR2 YDEGEE. V was trimmed by 4 bases and J by 3 bases, leaving 14 bases between them. DNA of the CDR3: TGTGCCAGCAGCACGGACGGCCTGGACAATCAGCCCCAGCATTTT. This sequence encodes CASSTDGLDNQPQHF.

The genes are TRBV7-2 and TRBJ2-2; D may match TRBD1 or TRBD2 (5 bases each). Trimming shortened V by 4 bases and J by 4 bases, and 10 bases separated the two germline ends. CDR3 size: 14 residues. Germline V lookup: CDR1 SGHTA, CDR2 FQGNSA. The CDR3 DNA reads as TGTGCCAGCAGCTCCGGGACGATCACCGGGGAGCTGTTTTTT. Protein product: CASSSGTITGELFF.

V and J are TRBV5-1 and TRBJ2-1, with 7 bases that match TRBD1. The CDR3 is made up of 15 amino acids. V gave up 0 bases and J gave up 5 bases; unmatched junction bases: 5. Looked up from germline, CDR1 is SGHRS and CDR2 is YFSETQ. CDR3: CASSLDLDRHNEQFF. The CDR3 DNA sequence: TGCGCCAGCAGCTTGGATCTGGACAGGCACAATGAGCAGTTCTTC.

The chain combines TRBV6-4 with TRBJ2-2; 10 bases fit TRBD1. The CDR3 totals 14 residues. The V gene's germline CDR1 is MRHNA and CDR2 SNTAGT. J was trimmed by 8 bases and V by 7 bases; bases with no gene match: 7. DNA of the CDR3: TGTGCCAGCAAAGCGACAGGGGGCTCGGGGGAGCTGTTTTTT. It yields the protein CASKATGGSGELFF.

The rearrangement uses TRBV6-5 and TRBJ2-3; D is unclear. The V and J ends lost 0 bases and 6 bases respectively, with 7 bases between them. Germline loops: CDR1 MNHEY, CDR2 SVGAGI. This CDR3 contains 13 residues. The CDR3 here is CASSYSPSDTQYF. The CDR3 nucleotides read TGTGCCAGCAGTTACTCACCATCCGATACGCAGTATTTT.

This clone came up a few times. The J gene is TRBJ1-2, the V gene TRBV5-1, with 7 bases matching TRBD1. The CDR3 consists of 14 residues. Germline V gene data show CDR1 as SGHRS and CDR2 as YFSETQ. The trim removed 0 bases at V and 2 bases at J, leaving 1 base unmatched. CDR3: CASSLEQGNYGYTF. As DNA, the CDR3 is TGCGCCAGCAGCTTGGAACAGGGGAACTATGGCTACACCTTC.

Ten or more counts support this clone. V gene TRBV6-4 combines with J gene TRBJ2-1; 8 bases fit TRBD2. The CDR3 covers 15 residues. J gave up 2 bases and V 3 bases, and 3 bases lay outside the gene matches. Germline-derived CDR1 and CDR2 are MRHNA and SNTAGT. CDR3 loop: CASSETSGTYNEQFF. The CDR3 DNA reads TGTGCCAGCAGTGAAACTAGCGGAACCTACAATGAGCAGTTCTTC.

The chain's CDR3 is CASSPRYGEEGTQYF. Written as DNA, the CDR3 is TGTGCCAGCTCACCACGTTACGGGGAGGAAGGGACCCAGTACTTC. The chain links TRBV18 to TRBJ2-5; D may be TRBD2 (6 bases). This CDR3 has 15 amino acids. V was cut by 1 base and J by 7 bases, with 16 bases left in between. Per germline, CDR1 KGHSH and CDR2 LQKENI.

This rearrangement joins TRBV28 to TRBJ1-4, with 10 nucleotides matching TRBD1. V dropped 5 bases and J dropped 10; count of bases not matched to a gene: 7. Germline V lookup: CDR1 MDHEN, CDR2 SYDVKM. The CDR3 consists of 14 residues. CDR3 sequence: CASSPRTGGAKLFF. The CDR3 bases are TGTGCCAGCAGTCCCCGGACAGGGGGTGCAAAACTGTTTTTT.

V and J are TRBV7-2 and TRBJ2-7; 9 bases match TRBD2. The V gene end was trimmed by 1 base and the J gene end by 6 bases; junction bases not matched to a gene: 7. CDR1 is SGHTA, CDR2 FQGNSA, per germline. The CDR3 covers 15 residues. The CDR3 region has the DNA TGTGCCAGCAGCTTAGTGGCTAGCGGGGCCTCCGAGCAGTACTTC. This codes for CASSLVASGASEQYF.

J is TRBJ2-1 and V is TRBV27, with TRBD1 matching over 8 bases. J lost 2 bases, V lost 5 bases, and 8 bases had no gene match. Germline CDR1 is MNHEY and CDR2 is SMNVEV (reference sequence). This CDR3 comprises 16 residues. CDR3 residues: CASSKALDRAYNEQFF. CDR3 DNA sequence: TGTGCCAGCAGTAAGGCGTTGGACAGGGCCTACAATGAGCAGTTCTTC.